The rows below give T cell receptor beta chains drawn from one sample of a study of blood T cell repertoires in COVID-19. Method: immunoSEQ multiplex PCR; TCRdb's copy keeps in-frame clones and lacks some. The sample lists about 130,000 clones, about 79% occurring once. What was sequenced was peripheral blood. The source is an elderly woman with acute or convalescent COVID-19. The CDR3 runs from the conserved cysteine through the conserved F or W. A D gene is named only where the DNA matches it firmly. The listing skips clone size in some rows; elsewhere it reads once, few, many or a size class.

d_call j_call clone_size v_call cdr3_nt cdr3_aa
- TRBJ1-5 once TRBV11-2 TGTGCCAGCAGCCAGGGTTATAGCAATCAGCCCCAGCATTTT CASSQGYSNQPQHF
- TRBJ1-1 few TRBV19 TGTGCCAGTAAGGGGGTAGGCACTGAAGCTTTCTTT CASKGVGTEAFF
- TRBJ2-3 - TRBV5-1 TGCGCCAGCAGCCTAGGGGGACCCCCAGATACGCAGTATTTT CASSLGGPPDTQYF
- TRBJ1-3 - TRBV11-2 TGTGCCAGCAGCTTGGGGGACACAAACACCATATATTTT CASSLGDTNTIYF
- TRBJ1-6 - TRBV5-1 TGCGCCAGCAAGGTTAGGACAGAGTGGGATTCACCCCTCCACTTT CASKVRTEWDSPLHF
- TRBJ2-7 - TRBV11-2 TGTGCCAGCAGCTTAGTCGGTTCCGTGATCGAGCAGTACTTC CASSLVGSVIEQYF
TRBD2 TRBJ2-6 once TRBV2 TGTGCCAGCAGCCTCGGGGGGAGCGGCTCTGGGGCCAACGTCCTGACTTTC CASSLGGSGSGANVLTF
TRBD1 TRBJ1-5 few TRBV27 TGTGCCAGCAGCCCAGGACAGGGCGGTGGTGGCAATCAGCCCCAGCATTTT CASSPGQGGGGNQPQHF
TRBD2 TRBJ2-7 - TRBV3-1/TRBV3-2 TGTGCCAGCAGTGAGACTAGCGGGGGAACAGAACGGTACTTC CASSETSGGTERYF
TRBD1 TRBJ2-5 once TRBV6-2/TRBV6-3 TGTGCCAGCAGTTACTCTGCAGGGGGCTCGGGGACCCAGTACTTC CASSYSAGGSGTQYF
- TRBJ2-5 - TRBV19 TGTGCCAGTAGTATAAGGCCACAGGAAGAGACCCAGTACTTC CASSIRPQEETQYF
TRBD1 TRBJ1-4 - TRBV9 TGTGCCAGCAGCGACGACAGGGGTGGCGAAAAACTGTTTTTT CASSDDRGGEKLFF
TRBD1 TRBJ1-2 - TRBV7-2 TGTGCCAGCACCGAGGCCGGGACAGGGGTTGCTGGCTACACCTTC CASTEAGTGVAGYTF
- TRBJ2-2 - TRBV7-2 TGTGCCAGCAGCTTATTGGTGGGCGTCGTCGGGGAGCTGTTTTTT CASSLLVGVVGELFF
TRBD1 TRBJ1-2 few TRBV6-1 TGTGCCAGCAGTGAAGCGGCGGGTGACAGGGGTAACTATGGCTACACCTTC CASSEAAGDRGNYGYTF
TRBD1 TRBJ1-2 once TRBV6-5 TGTGCCAGCAGTTCGACAGGGGGTAGTGGCTACACCTTC CASSSTGGSGYTF
- TRBJ2-1 - TRBV6-2/TRBV6-3 TGTGCCAGCAGTTACTCTCGGGGAACAAATGAGCAGTTCTTC CASSYSRGTNEQFF
- TRBJ2-3 - TRBV7-2 TGTGCCAGCAGCTTAGCATGGCGGGATACGCAGTATTTT CASSLAWRDTQYF
- TRBJ1-1 - TRBV19 TGTGCCAGTCGGGGGGCCGACGCTTTCTTT CASRGADAFF
- TRBJ1-6 - TRBV7-2 TGTGCCAGCAGCTTAGGACAGCCCTTAGGGTTTTATAATTCACCCCTCCACTTT CASSLGQPLGFYNSPLHF
- TRBJ2-7 - TRBV7-3 TGTGCCAGCAGCTTGACGGCAGGGGCTAAATACGAGCAGTACTTC CASSLTAGAKYEQYF
TRBD1 TRBJ1-5 - TRBV2 TGTGCCAGCAGTGAAGACAGGGGAGATGGCAATCAGCCCCAGCATTTT CASSEDRGDGNQPQHF
- TRBJ2-3 once TRBV9 TGTGCCAGCAGCGTTACAGGGACAGATACGCAGTATTTT CASSVTGTDTQYF
- TRBJ1-5 once TRBV7-2 TGTGCCAGCAGCCCGGACGGGGGAGGGCAGCCCCAGCATTTT CASSPDGGGQPQHF
TRBD2 TRBJ2-5 - TRBV5-1 TGCGCCAGCAGCTTGGGGGGGGGCCAAGAGACCCAGTACTTC CASSLGGGQETQYF
- TRBJ1-1 - TRBV24-1 TGTGCCACCAGTGATTTGACAGCGAACACTGAAGCTTTCTTT CATSDLTANTEAFF
- TRBJ1-3 - TRBV5-1 TGCGCCAGCAGCTTGGGAGGCGCCAACTCTGGAAACACCATATATTTT CASSLGGANSGNTIYF
TRBD2 TRBJ2-1 - TRBV9 TGTGCCAGCAGCTCCGGTGTTAGCGGGGGTGGCTCCTACAATGAGCAGTTCTTC CASSSGVSGGGSYNEQFF
TRBD1 TRBJ1-2 - TRBV10-3 TGTGCCATCAGTGAAGACAGGGCGGAAGGCTACACCTTC CAISEDRAEGYTF
- TRBJ1-1 - TRBV10-1 TGCGCCAGCAGTGGAAACCCGGCCGGGATGAACACTGAAGCTTTCTTT CASSGNPAGMNTEAFF
TRBD2 TRBJ2-1 - TRBV14 TGTGCCAGCAGCCATCGGCTAGCGGGGGGGCACAATGAGCAGTTCTTC CASSHRLAGGHNEQFF
- TRBJ1-2 - TRBV10-3 TGTGCCATCAGTGAGCAGGGAAACTATGGCTACACCTTC CAISEQGNYGYTF